This TCR beta chain appears in the sequencing data of a study of CXCR4 blockade with PD-1 therapy in pancreatic cancer. About this clone itself: Its antigen is still unknown.

The table came from immunoSEQ multiplex PCR; TCRdb's copy has only in-frame clones and leaves some out. There are roughly 2,500 clones in the sample; 40% to 50% occur only once, and over 5.5% lies in the top ten. The length of the CDR3 is 14 residues. Germline trimming cut 5 bases from V and 5 bases from J; bases unmatched to any gene: 5. Looked up from germline, CDR1 is SGHNT and CDR2 is YENEEA. The study, taken as a whole, reports: Intratumoral clonality (mean roughly 0.14) exceeded healthy blood (0.05) but did not track survival. Antigen-specificity overlap of convergent dominant clones remained unconfirmed.

V and J are TRBV11-3 and TRBJ2-5, with TRBD2 matching 10 bases. Source material: tumor tissue. This clonotype was sampled from a human donor with pancreatic ductal adenocarcinoma. The CDR3 sequence: CASSRGLASETQYF. CDR3 DNA sequence: TGTGCCAGCAGCAGGGGACTAGCGAGTGAGACCCAGTACTTC.